A selection of T cell receptor beta chains follows, all from one sample in a study of T cell responses to AZD1222 COVID-19 vaccine. Some clones are missing from TCRdb's copy, which holds only in-frame ones; the method was immunoSEQ multiplex PCR. Among tens of thousands of clones listed, approximately 88% were seen once. Specimen: peripheral blood, collected 28 days after the second dose of the MenACWY control vaccine. The origin of the receptors is an adult who received the MenACWY meningococcal vaccine as a control. Both conserved end residues are part of each CDR3. Fields, in order: V gene, J gene, CDR3 protein.

v_gene: TRBV6-5; j_gene: TRBJ2-3; CDR3aa: CASRRSGDTDTQYF
v_gene: TRBV3-1/TRBV3-2; j_gene: TRBJ1-4; CDR3aa: CASSYRGSNEKLFF
v_gene: TRBV6-6; j_gene: TRBJ2-5; CDR3aa: CASSPLGGGAETQYF
v_gene: TRBV30; j_gene: TRBJ1-2; CDR3aa: CAWSVGDRAGGYTF
v_gene: TRBV3-1/TRBV3-2; j_gene: TRBJ1-1; CDR3aa: CASSQDGGMNTEAFF
v_gene: TRBV10-2; j_gene: TRBJ1-1; CDR3aa: CASTLVGATEAFF
v_gene: TRBV18; j_gene: TRBJ2-3; CDR3aa: CASSPPPFTDTQYF
v_gene: TRBV9; j_gene: TRBJ1-1; CDR3aa: CASSESYRGGLAFF
v_gene: TRBV24-1; j_gene: TRBJ1-2; CDR3aa: CATSDPQGGDGYTF
v_gene: TRBV7-9; j_gene: TRBJ2-5; CDR3aa: CASSPRQQETQYF
v_gene: TRBV2; j_gene: TRBJ2-5; CDR3aa: CASRETSGGLETQYF
v_gene: TRBV25-1; j_gene: TRBJ1-5; CDR3aa: CASSGAGILGQPQHF
v_gene: TRBV2; j_gene: TRBJ1-1; CDR3aa: CASTPTARNTEAFF
v_gene: TRBV5-4; j_gene: TRBJ2-7; CDR3aa: CASSPPGGPSYEQYF
v_gene: TRBV7-2; j_gene: TRBJ2-5; CDR3aa: CASSFSGAEETQYF
v_gene: TRBV19; j_gene: TRBJ1-1; CDR3aa: CASSMNTALWGTEAFF
v_gene: TRBV5-5; j_gene: TRBJ1-5; CDR3aa: CASSLLWGADQPQHF
v_gene: TRBV6-5; j_gene: TRBJ1-2; CDR3aa: CASSFGRGAEGYTF
v_gene: TRBV6-5; j_gene: TRBJ1-5; CDR3aa: CASRSSGFSNQPQHF
v_gene: TRBV3-1/TRBV3-2; j_gene: TRBJ2-3; CDR3aa: CASSPLGLAGVSTDTQYF
v_gene: TRBV19; j_gene: TRBJ1-5; CDR3aa: CASSPEVYSNQPQHF
v_gene: TRBV28; j_gene: TRBJ1-5; CDR3aa: CASSLRQSSNQPQHF
v_gene: TRBV15; j_gene: TRBJ2-7; CDR3aa: CATSRGLAEYEQYF
v_gene: TRBV19; j_gene: TRBJ2-7; CDR3aa: CASSIRQYEQYF
v_gene: TRBV5-4; j_gene: TRBJ1-2; CDR3aa: CASSLVVGSDGYTF
v_gene: TRBV9; j_gene: TRBJ2-3; CDR3aa: CASSASPTGPTDTQYF
v_gene: TRBV5-1; j_gene: TRBJ1-1; CDR3aa: CASSLARDTRLTNTEAFF
v_gene: TRBV7-2; j_gene: TRBJ2-3; CDR3aa: CASSARGVNTDTQYF
v_gene: TRBV7-2; j_gene: TRBJ2-3; CDR3aa: CASSPRQGASTDTQYF
v_gene: TRBV24-1; j_gene: TRBJ1-2; CDR3aa: CATSVLSGNGYTF
v_gene: TRBV11-2; j_gene: TRBJ2-3; CDR3aa: CASSPGQGATDTQYF
v_gene: TRBV5-4; j_gene: TRBJ2-7; CDR3aa: CASSLARGKTYEQYF
v_gene: TRBV2; j_gene: TRBJ1-1; CDR3aa: CASSGISTEAFF
v_gene: TRBV7-9; j_gene: TRBJ2-1; CDR3aa: CASSSRDRGIDEQFF
v_gene: TRBV29-1; j_gene: TRBJ2-5; CDR3aa: CSVAEQGTETQYF
v_gene: TRBV30; j_gene: TRBJ2-1; CDR3aa: CAWSEWTGRSGTKVSYNEQFF
v_gene: TRBV28; j_gene: TRBJ1-4; CDR3aa: CASSSPPQGRLFF
v_gene: TRBV7-9; j_gene: TRBJ2-3; CDR3aa: CASSTILDTQYF
v_gene: TRBV7-9; j_gene: TRBJ1-6; CDR3aa: CASSLQEGNSPLHF
v_gene: TRBV19; j_gene: TRBJ1-1; CDR3aa: CASRTGLGNTEAFF
v_gene: TRBV2; j_gene: TRBJ1-6; CDR3aa: CASRNYYNSPLHF
v_gene: TRBV28; j_gene: TRBJ1-2; CDR3aa: CASSSDRGGYGYTF
v_gene: TRBV15; j_gene: TRBJ2-5; CDR3aa: CATSRGGSPMTQYF
v_gene: TRBV12-3/TRBV12-4; j_gene: TRBJ2-3; CDR3aa: CASSAVTDTQYF
v_gene: TRBV28; j_gene: TRBJ1-1; CDR3aa: CASAGLYTEAFF
v_gene: TRBV7-9; j_gene: TRBJ2-3; CDR3aa: CASSFPRGGITDTQYF
v_gene: TRBV29-1; j_gene: TRBJ2-5; CDR3aa: CSVYAGRGNQETQYF
v_gene: TRBV9; j_gene: TRBJ2-1; CDR3aa: CASSEIGTTNEQFF
v_gene: TRBV28; j_gene: TRBJ2-7; CDR3aa: CASSPAALSGEQYF